The 9 T cell receptor beta chains below were found in one sample sequenced in a study of T cells in Graves' hyperthyroidism and ophthalmopathy. TCR beta CDR3 regions were amplified from RNA. The HTBI primer set drove a first-round RT-PCR of the TCR CDR3. TCRdb re-analysed the multiplex PCR reads in MiXCR, keeping a single row per CDR3 protein. The sample holds over 650,000 distinct CDR3 sequences; approximately 42% are singletons and the top ten take 6.5% to 9%. What was sequenced was peripheral blood or thyroid tissue (not recorded which). The receptors shown here come from an adult man with Graves' disease, either hyperthyroidism or ophthalmopathy (not recorded which).

The rearrangement links TRBV9 to TRBJ2-2, with 9 nucleotides matching TRBD2. Germline V gene data show CDR1 as SGDLS and CDR2 as YYNGEE. The CDR3 is 16 amino acids. The V gene end was trimmed by 0 bases and the J gene end by 7 bases; junction bases not matched to a gene: 7. The CDR3 coding sequence is TGTGCCAGCAGCGTAGACGGCGGGAGGGCCGTCGGGGAGCTGTTTTTT. Amino acid sequence: CASSVDGGRAVGELFF.

CDR3 bases: TGCAGCGTTGAATTGCGACAGGGTGGGAGCATTGGGGAGCTGTTTTTT. The encoded protein is CSVELRQGGSIGELFF. The rearrangement uses TRBV29-1 and TRBJ2-2; 7 positions agree with TRBD1. Per germline, CDR1 SQVTM and CDR2 ANQGSEA. Trimming at V came to 2 bases and at J to 8 bases, leaving 14 bases not matched to a gene. The CDR3 extends over 16 amino acids.

The V gene is TRBV7-3, the J gene TRBJ2-5, with no clear D. Germline CDR1 reads SGHTA; CDR2 reads FQGTGA. V lost 5 bases and J lost 2, with 12 bases in between. The CDR3 is 14 amino acids. Here the CDR3 DNA reads TGTGCCAGCAGCCCCTCTGTGATACAAGAGACCCAGTACTTC. Encoded protein: CASSPSVIQETQYF.

With regard to this clonotype: Germline is not matched at one junction end, which may reflect a read error. V and J are TRBV19 and TRBJ1-2; D not certain. Germline assignment: CDR1 LNHDA and CDR2 SQIVND (reference sequence). The CDR3 has 12 amino acids. The CDR3 bases are TGTACCAGTATGGACGGTAACTATGGCTACACCTTC. As protein: CTSMDGNYGYTF.

The count of this clonotype is one. J is TRBJ1-3 and V is TRBV19; D is unclear. The CDR3 covers 20 residues. CDR1 LNHDA and CDR2 SQIVND come from the germline V gene (reference sequence). Between the trimmed V and J ends, which lost 3 bases and 0 bases, there was a span of 24 bases. The CDR3 nucleotides read TGTGCCAGTAGTATTCGGGCCCCTGGGAGATCCTCGCACTCTGGAAACACCATATATTTT. Its translation is CASSIRAPGRSSHSGNTIYF.

Concerning this clonotype itself: A much larger clone is a single base away; this may be a read error. This rearrangement joins TRBV19 to TRBJ1-6; D remains unclear. The CDR3 is made up of 12 amino acids. V lost 6 bases, J lost 9 bases, and 9 bases lay in between. Germline-derived CDR1 and CDR2 are LNHDA and SQIVND (reference sequence). The chain's CDR3 is CASSRGRSPLHF. The CDR3, as DNA: TGTGCCAGTAGCAGAGGCCGTTCACCCCTCCACTTT.

The V and J genes are TRBV15 and TRBJ1-6; weak D call: TRBD1 (6 bases). The CDR3 spans 17 residues. The germline CDR1 and CDR2 sequences are LNHNV and YYDKDF (reference sequence). The V gene lost 0 bases and the J gene lost 10 bases, with 19 bases spanning the gap. CDR3 sequence: CATSRDRGQREASPLHF. The CDR3 nucleotides are TGTGCCACCAGCAGAGATCGTGGACAGCGTGAAGCATCACCCCTCCACTTT.

This clonotype was picked up a small number of times. Here the CDR3 reads CASSLNRVGTEAFF. The CDR3 nucleotides read TGTGCCAGCAGCCTGAACAGGGTTGGGACTGAAGCTTTCTTT. The chain has TRBV7-2 and TRBJ1-1; D may be TRBD1 (6 bases). CDR3 size: 14 residues. CDR1 SGHTA and CDR2 FQGNSA come from the germline V gene. Trimming left V 5 bases short and J 5 bases short, with 15 bases between.

The J gene is TRBJ2-7, the V gene TRBV6-5, with TRBD1 as a possible D gene (7 bases). CDR3 size: 15 residues. The ends were cut back, 4 bases at V and 0 bases at J, with 13 bases in the middle. Germline CDR1 reads MNHEY; CDR2 reads SVGAGI. The CDR3 DNA sequence: TGTGCCAGCAGTTGCGGGACAGATATCTCCTACGAGCAGTACTTC. Protein: CASSCGTDISYEQYF.